A single sample is the source of the 21 T cell receptor beta chains below, sequenced in a study of monozygotic twins with inflammatory bowel disease. TCRdb derives one entry per CDR3 protein from the 5' RACE reads, leaving out DNA. The sample is made up of approximately 150,000 distinct CDR3 sequences, and the top ten hold approximately 2.5% of it. The specimen sequenced was blood. These receptors all stem from a human donor with ulcerative colitis or Crohn's disease, or a healthy co-twin of an affected twin (not recorded which).

V gene TRBV4-1 combines with J gene TRBJ2-4; TCRdb calls TRBD1, which cannot be checked without DNA. Germline V gene data show CDR1 as MGHRA and CDR2 as YSYEKL. This CDR3 spans 16 amino acids. The CDR3 reads CASSQVPRDTKNIQYF.

The chain has TRBV11-2 and TRBJ2-7; the TCRdb call, TRBD2, lacks DNA for checking. This CDR3 contains 16 residues. Germline V gene lookup returns CDR1 SGHAT and CDR2 FQNNGV. CDR3 region: CASSFLAGGPGYEQYF.

The chain employs TRBV6-5 and TRBJ2-2; as DNA is missing, the TRBD1 call by TCRdb cannot be tested. The CDR3 totals 15 residues. Germline V CDR1 and CDR2: MNHEY, SVGAGI. CDR3 sequence: CASSYVDGGTGELFF.

The chain recombines TRBV12-3 or TRBV12-4 with TRBJ2-3; the TCRdb call, TRBD1, lacks DNA for checking. There are 15 residues in the CDR3. CDR3 in amino acids: CASSLVRGLTDTQYF.

The chain is built from TRBV5-1 and TRBJ2-5. The germline CDR1 and CDR2 sequences are SGHRS and YFSETQ. The CDR3 totals 13 residues. This chain's CDR3 is CASSSDGQETQYF.

The chain links TRBV4-2 to TRBJ2-7; TCRdb's D call, TRBD2, is unchecked because there is no DNA. CDR3 length: 17 amino acids. The germline gives CDR1 LGHNA, CDR2 YNFKEQ. The CDR3 loop reads CASSQAGSGPGDYEQYF.

The chain recombines TRBV9 with TRBJ1-6. The germline gives CDR1 SGDLS, CDR2 YYNGEE. This CDR3 region has 17 residues. This chain's CDR3 is CASTVDESYSYNSPLHF.

V and J are TRBV10-3 and TRBJ1-1. There are 14 residues in the CDR3. Germline assignment: CDR1 ENHRY and CDR2 SYGVKD. CDR3 residues: CAISESTGVAEAFF.

V gene TRBV5-1 combines with J gene TRBJ2-7; TCRdb's D call of TRBD1 is untestable without DNA. From germline, CDR1 is SGHRS and CDR2 YFSETQ. The CDR3 loop spans 15 amino acids. The CDR3: CASSSTGLRSYEQYF.

The chain recombines TRBV19 with TRBJ1-2; TCRdb gives TRBD1 as the D gene, but with no DNA this cannot be confirmed. Germline CDR1 reads LNHDA; CDR2 reads SQIVND (reference sequence). The CDR3 is 13 residues long. CDR3 sequence reads: CASRSGFDYGYTF.

V usage is TRBV24-1 and J usage is TRBJ2-3; without DNA, the TCRdb call of TRBD1 cannot be checked. The CDR3 sequence is 13 residues long. CDR1 and CDR2 from the germline V gene are KGHDR and SFDVKD. This chain's CDR3 is CATDGGSTDTQYF.

The V call is TRBV10-3, the J call TRBJ1-1. The CDR3 spans 12 residues. Germline V gene data show CDR1 as ENHRY and CDR2 as SYGVKD. The CDR3 sequence: CAISEGIFEAFF.

The gene calls are TRBV7-2 and TRBJ1-6; TCRdb gives TRBD1 as the D gene, but with no DNA this cannot be confirmed. The germline CDR1 and CDR2 sequences are SGHTA and FQGNSA. The CDR3 is made up of 13 amino acids. The CDR3: CASSRTLNSPLHF.

This chain links TRBV10-3 with TRBJ2-3; TCRdb indicates TRBD2, and absent DNA this call remains unverified. The CDR3 runs to 16 residues. In germline, CDR1 is ENHRY, CDR2 SYGVKD. CDR3 in amino acids: CAISQTSGGAGDTQYF.

The chain links TRBV4-3 to TRBJ1-1; TCRdb gives TRBD1 as the D gene, but with no DNA this cannot be confirmed. Germline CDR1 LGHNA, CDR2 YSLEER. The CDR3 loop spans 15 amino acids. The CDR3 protein is CAGSRDLPGGTEAFF.

The chain uses TRBV20-1 and TRBJ1-4. The CDR3 runs to 13 residues. Germline V gives CDR1 DFQATT, CDR2 SNEGSKA (reference sequence). The CDR3 sequence: CSAKAGNNEKLFF.

The chain combines TRBV25-1 with TRBJ2-7; the D call of TRBD2 rests on TCRdb alone, since no DNA is present to check it. This CDR3 spans 14 amino acids. CDR1 MGHDK and CDR2 SYGVNS come from the germline V gene. The CDR3 region is CASRRQGISYEQYF.

This chain connects TRBV10-3 to TRBJ2-5; TCRdb indicates TRBD2, and absent DNA this call remains unverified. The CDR3 has 15 amino acids. Looked up from germline, CDR1 is ENHRY and CDR2 is SYGVKD. The CDR3 spells CAISESRAVIETQYF.

This sequence joins TRBV6-1 and TRBJ2-7; TCRdb indicates TRBD2, and absent DNA this call remains unverified. CDR3 size: 14 residues. CDR1 is MNHNS, CDR2 SASEGT, per germline. The CDR3 here is CASSDQGLSYEQYF.

The chain uses TRBV6-5 and TRBJ1-4. There are 14 residues in the CDR3. CDR1 is MNHEY and CDR2 is SVGAGI in the germline V gene. CDR3 region: CASSYSRLSEKLFF.

The gene calls are TRBV30 and TRBJ2-3; TCRdb gives TRBD1 as the D gene, but with no DNA this cannot be confirmed. Germline CDR1 and CDR2: GTSNPN and SVGIG (reference sequence). This CDR3 region has 14 residues. Here the CDR3 reads CAWNGLAGEAPRYF. The full variable domain, with the rest looked up from reference TRBV30 and TRBJ2-3, is SQTIHQWPATLVQPVGSPLSLECTVEGTSNPNLYWYRQAAGRGLQLLFYSVGIGQISSEVPQNLSASRPQDRQFILSSKKLLLSDSGFYLCAWNGLAGEAPRYFGPGTRLTVL.